These 24 T cell receptor beta chains came from one sample sequenced in a study of shared clonotypes between healthy human individuals (dated by TCRdb to 2018 to 2021). The library was produced with the immunoSEQ multiplex PCR assay. TCRdb mirrors the immuneACCESS table, restricted to in-frame sequences. Some clones are absent from its copies; in checked studies, under half trace to an unresolved V gene, and the reason for the others is unknown. This sample is represented by some 1,100,000 clones; approximately 80% of them were singletons. The ten largest clones represent under 0.6% of the sample. What was sequenced was memory CD4+ T cells from PBMCs. The cell subset or site label for this specimen denotes: CD45RA-negative fraction. These receptors came from a man aged 18 to 30 in good health. Some clones in this sample may be carry-over from other donors' samples.

In its sample, this clone was seen a few times. The gene calls are TRBV7-9 and TRBJ1-1; 10 bases line up with TRBD1. This CDR3 has 16 residues. With 5 bases clipped from V and 3 bases from J, the junction kept 9 bases outside the gene matches. The germline CDR1 and CDR2 sequences are SEHNR and FQNEAQ (reference sequence). In DNA form, the CDR3 reads TGTGCCAGCAGCCTGTGGACAGGGGGTAAGGACACTGAAGCTTTCTTT. Encoded protein: CASSLWTGGKDTEAFF. Variable domain in full (rest from reference TRBV7-9 and TRBJ1-1): DTGVSQNPRHKITKRGQNVTFRCDPISEHNRLYWYRQTLGQGPEFLTYFQNEAQLEKSRLLSDRFSAERPKGSFSTLEIQRTEQGDSAMYLCASSLWTGGKDTEAFFGQGTRLTVV.

The genes are TRBV2 and TRBJ1-4; TRBD1 might be the D (6 bases). The germline V gene encodes CDR1 SNHLY and CDR2 FYNNEI. The CDR3 is 15 amino acids. V was cut by 5 bases and J by 4 bases, with 14 bases left in between. This CDR3 reads CASSQQGGNNEKLFF. In DNA form, the CDR3 reads TGTGCCAGCAGTCAGCAAGGGGGAAATAATGAAAAACTGTTTTTT.

In regard to this clone: Other nucleotide sequences from this sample produce the same CDR3. V and J are TRBV7-9 and TRBJ2-3; 10 nucleotides match TRBD2. V lost 3 bases to trimming and J lost 0 bases; unmatched junction nucleotides: 0. CDR1 and CDR2 (germline): SEHNR, FQNEAQ (reference sequence). The CDR3 sequence is 15 residues long. The CDR3 DNA reads as TGTGCCAGCAGCTTGACTAGCGGGAGCACAGATACGCAGTATTTT. Protein: CASSLTSGSTDTQYF.

The rearrangement uses TRBV19 and TRBJ1-5; a possible D gene is TRBD1 (5 bases). The CDR3 is 16 residues long. CDR1 LNHDA and CDR2 SQIVND come from the germline V gene (reference sequence). Trimming pared 5 bases from V and 0 bases from J, leaving 14 bases between. The CDR3: CASSLHGTNSNQPQHF. The CDR3 DNA is TGTGCCAGTAGTTTGCACGGGACGAATAGCAATCAGCCCCAGCATTTT.

Points on this clone: Other DNA sequences of this sample code for an identical CDR3. The V and J genes are TRBV7-3 and TRBJ2-1, with a weak D call TRBD1 (6 bases). Germline CDR1 SGHTA, CDR2 FQGTGA. This CDR3 has 12 residues. V was trimmed by 4 bases and J by 7 bases, leaving 8 bases between them. The CDR3 nucleotides are TGTGCCAGCAGCTCCCAGGGGAATGAGCAGTTCTTC. Protein: CASSSQGNEQFF.

This chain connects TRBV27 to TRBJ2-1; the D is unclear. The CDR3 covers 14 residues. Germline CDR1 reads MNHEY; CDR2 reads SMNVEV (reference sequence). The V end was cut by 3 bases, the J end by 4 bases, with 10 bases between. The CDR3 coding sequence is TGTGCCAGCAGTTTTGCTAGAGGTTACAATGAGCAGTTCTTC. It specifies CASSFARGYNEQFF.

The rearrangement links TRBV5-1 to TRBJ2-5, with 9 positions matching TRBD1. The CDR3 covers 16 residues. The germline V gene encodes CDR1 SGHRS and CDR2 YFSETQ. V trimming: 4 bases; J trimming: 5 bases; junction bases outside the gene matches: 12. CDR3 in DNA: TGCGCCAGCAGCCCCGTGGGACAGGGAAATGGGGAGACCCAGTACTTC. Translation gives CASSPVGQGNGETQYF.

The V call is TRBV5-1, the J call TRBJ2-7, with 10 bases that match TRBD2. Unmatched junction bases numbered 8, after V lost 4 bases and J lost 1 base. The CDR3 totals 16 residues. Germline V lookup: CDR1 SGHRS, CDR2 YFSETQ. The CDR3 loop is CASSRSGTSVSYEQYF. The DNA for the CDR3 is TGCGCCAGCAGCCGGAGTGGGACTAGCGTTTCCTACGAGCAGTACTTC. Full variable domain (rest looked up from reference TRBV5-1 and TRBJ2-7): KAGVTQTPRYLIKTRGQQVTLSCSPISGHRSVSWYQQTPGQGLQFLFEYFSETQRNKGNFPGRFSGRQFSNSRSEMNVSTLELGDSALYLCASSRSGTSVSYEQYFGPGTRLTVT.

This clone was counted once. J is TRBJ1-2 and V is TRBV7-2, with D perhaps matching TRBD1 (5 bases). CDR1 is SGHTA and CDR2 is FQGNSA in the germline V gene. Trimming left V 1 base short and J 4 bases short, with 13 bases between. The CDR3 totals 15 residues. The CDR3 nucleotides read TGTGCCAGCAGCTTAGGGGGGGTCACGGTCTATGGCTACACCTTC. Translation gives CASSLGGVTVYGYTF. The variable domain in full, with the rest retrieved from reference TRBV7-2 and TRBJ1-2, is GAGVSQSPSNKVTEKGKDVELRCDPISGHTALYWYRQSLGQGLEFLIYFQGNSAPDKSGLPSDRFSAERTGGSVSTLTIQRTQQEDSAVYLCASSLGGVTVYGYTFGSGTRLTVV.

V gene TRBV28 combines with J gene TRBJ2-1; D unresolved. Deletions cut 5 bases from V and 15 bases from J, with 20 bases between. CDR1 and CDR2 from the germline V gene are MDHEN and SYDVKM. This CDR3 has 13 residues. The CDR3 loop reads CASSITATKEWFF. CDR3 in DNA: TGTGCCAGCAGTATAACAGCGACAAAAGAATGGTTCTTC.

The CDR3, as DNA: TGTGCCAGCAGCCCCTTGAGCGCGGATGAGCAGTTCTTC. Protein: CASSPLSADEQFF. The V call is TRBV14, the J call TRBJ2-1; D unclear. The CDR3 has 13 residues. Deletions cut 4 bases from V and 8 bases from J, with 12 bases between. Germline CDR1 is SGHDN and CDR2 is FVKESK. The complete variable domain, with remaining parts taken from reference TRBV14 and TRBJ2-1, reads EAGVTQFPSHSVIEKGQTVTLRCDPISGHDNLYWYRRVMGKEIKFLLHFVKESKQDESGMPNNRFLAERTGGTYSTLKVQPAELEDSGVYFCASSPLSADEQFFGPGTRLTVL.

CDR3 protein: CASSYGQGSTGELFF. The CDR3 nucleotides are TGTGCCAGCAGCTATGGACAGGGTTCAACCGGGGAGCTGTTTTTT. This chain joins TRBV11-3 and TRBJ2-2; TRBD1 matches 8 bases. The CDR3 consists of 15 residues. The V segment lost 4 bases and the J segment 5 bases; nucleotides outside the gene matches: 6. The germline V gene encodes CDR1 SGHNT and CDR2 YENEEA.

V and J are TRBV21-1 and TRBJ1-1. TRBV21-1 is designated a pseudogene. The CDR3 runs 18 residues. DNA for the CDR3: TGTGCCAGCAGCAACCCGTCGGGGGGCGGGGAGGTAAACACTGAAGCTTTCTTT. It encodes CASSNPSGGGEVNTEAFF.

The gene calls are TRBV2 and TRBJ1-1; D call uncertain. This CDR3 is 14 amino acids long. Trimming cost V 6 bases and J 3 bases, with 14 bases left between them. Germline V lookup: CDR1 SNHLY, CDR2 FYNNEI. CDR3 amino acids: CASSQTGVYTEAFF. Here the CDR3 DNA reads TGTGCCAGCAGCCAGACCGGGGTCTACACTGAAGCTTTCTTT.

The J gene is TRBJ1-4, the V gene TRBV18; D is unresolved. V dropped 3 bases and J dropped 6 bases, with 8 bases sitting between them. Germline CDR1 KGHSH, CDR2 LQKENI. The CDR3 contains 13 residues. The chain's CDR3 is CASSPRQDEKLFF. Here the CDR3 DNA reads TGTGCCAGCTCACCTCGGCAGGATGAAAAACTGTTTTTT.

This chain links TRBV30 with TRBJ1-2; D is unclear. The CDR3 is 17 amino acids. Germline assignment: CDR1 GTSNPN and CDR2 SVGIG (reference sequence). Trimming removed 2 bases at V and 1 base at J, with 20 bases between. The CDR3 nucleotides are TGTGCCTGGAGTAGGCAAGGTGGGCGGCCCGATAACTATGGCTACACCTTC. Residues: CAWSRQGGRPDNYGYTF.

This clone was seen many times. This chain joins TRBV13 and TRBJ1-4; possible D gene TRBD1, 5 bases. Trimming shortened V by 3 bases and J by 4 bases, and 9 bases separated the two germline ends. Germline CDR1 is PRHDT and CDR2 is FYEKMQ (reference sequence). The CDR3 sequence is 14 residues long. The CDR3 loop reads CASSFRAFNEKLFF. CDR3 bases: TGTGCCAGCAGCTTCAGGGCCTTTAATGAAAAACTGTTTTTT.

The rearrangement joins TRBV5-1 to TRBJ2-1, with D possibly matching TRBD1 (5 bases). This CDR3 has 15 residues. Germline-derived CDR1 and CDR2 are SGHRS and YFSETQ. V shed 4 bases and J shed 0 bases, with 11 bases lying between them. CDR3 sequence reads: CASSATVSSYNEQFF. As DNA, the CDR3 is TGCGCCAGCAGCGCGACAGTCAGCTCCTACAATGAGCAGTTCTTC.

The J gene is TRBJ1-1, the V gene TRBV6-5; D is undetermined. Trimming stripped 6 bases from V and 7 bases from J, with 12 bases between. This CDR3 comprises 12 residues. From germline, CDR1 is MNHEY and CDR2 SVGAGI. The CDR3 sequence: CASSPRPFEAFF. The CDR3, as DNA: TGTGCCAGCAGCCCCCGACCATTTGAAGCTTTCTTT.

V is TRBV7-2 and J is TRBJ1-5; 9 bases agree with TRBD1. This CDR3 is built from 14 residues. Trimming cost V 5 bases and J 4 bases; bases outside gene matches: 3. Germline V gene sequence: CDR1 SGHTA, CDR2 FQGNSA. Here the CDR3 reads CASSQGTGNQPQHF. CDR3 nucleotides: TGTGCCAGCAGCCAAGGGACAGGGAATCAGCCCCAGCATTTT. The full variable domain, in which reference TRBV7-2 and TRBJ1-5 provide the parts outside the CDR3, is GAGVSQSPSNKVTEKGKDVELRCDPISGHTALYWYRQSLGQGLEFLIYFQGNSAPDKSGLPSDRFSAERTGGSVSTLTIQRTQQEDSAVYLCASSQGTGNQPQHFGDGTRLSIL.

The chain couples TRBV4-2 to TRBJ1-2; 9 bases line up with TRBD1. CDR1 is LGHNA, CDR2 YNFKEQ, per germline. The CDR3 is 14 amino acids. The ends lost 3 bases at V and 4 bases at J; junction bases unmatched: 3. The CDR3 reads CASSQDRGLYGYTF. The CDR3 DNA is TGTGCCAGCAGCCAGGACAGGGGACTCTATGGCTACACCTTC.

This clone was counted between two and nine times. The chain has TRBV9 and TRBJ1-2; D call uncertain. V gave up 3 bases and J gave up 8 bases, with 8 bases separating them. CDR3 length: 11 residues. Germline V gives CDR1 SGDLS, CDR2 YYNGEE. CDR3: CASSGRGGYTF. CDR3 DNA: TGTGCCAGCAGCGGGCGTGGGGGCTACACCTTC.

The V and J genes are TRBV7-9 and TRBJ1-1, with TRBD1 matching 7 bases. Germline V CDR1 and CDR2: SEHNR, FQNEAQ (reference sequence). Losses at the gene ends were 2 bases for V and 5 bases for J; bases not matched to a gene: 5. The CDR3 loop spans 14 amino acids. CDR3 sequence reads: CASSLRQGQTEAFF. For the CDR3, the DNA is TGTGCCAGCAGCTTACGACAGGGCCAGACTGAAGCTTTCTTT.

In DNA, the CDR3 is TGTGCCAGCAGTGAAAATAGGCCAGTTAACTATGGCTACACCTTC. This encodes CASSENRPVNYGYTF. This chain joins TRBV6-1 and TRBJ1-2; D remains ambiguous. The CDR3 has 15 amino acids. CDR1 and CDR2 (germline): MNHNS, SASEGT. Trimming removed 2 bases from V and 1 base from J, with 11 bases in between.